Each of the 26 T cell receptor beta chains below was sequenced from the same sample in a study of cytotoxic CD8 clonotypes in ibrutinib-treated CLL (TCRdb year 2021). This specimen's time point label, interpreted: 24 months on ibrutinib. Libraries were built with the immunoSEQ multiplex PCR assay. The source is immuneACCESS, and TCRdb retained only in-frame sequences with V and J called. Part of the clones is not carried over; for the studies checked, unresolved V genes explain less than half of this, and the remainder is unexplained. This sample holds approximately 100,000 clones; about 58% were observed only once. In total, the top ten clones hold 35% to 40% of the sample. The sequences come from PBMCs, collected after 24 months of ibrutinib treatment. These receptors were obtained from a human donor with chronic lymphocytic leukemia.

This clone was observed a handful of times. The J gene is TRBJ1-5, the V gene TRBV9; D ambiguous. This CDR3 spans 20 amino acids. Germline CDR1 and CDR2: SGDLS and YYNGEE. V lost 4 bases to trimming and J lost 2 bases, with 28 bases between them. CDR3 residues: CASSTRTEPTKPWGNQPQHF. The CDR3 DNA reads TGTGCCAGCAGCACCCGGACGGAACCCACAAAACCGTGGGGCAATCAGCCCCAGCATTTT.

The CDR3, as DNA: TGTGCCAGCAGTGTATCGCCCTATGGCTACACCTTC. Amino acids: CASSVSPYGYTF. The J gene is TRBJ1-2, the V gene TRBV28; no definite D call. From germline, CDR1 is MDHEN and CDR2 SYDVKM. CDR3 length: 12 amino acids. V shed 5 bases and J shed 4 bases, with 8 bases lying between them.

The genes are TRBV27 and TRBJ2-1; 10 bases match TRBD2. Per germline, CDR1 MNHEY and CDR2 SMNVEV (reference sequence). V trimming: 2 bases; J trimming: 9 bases; junction bases outside the gene matches: 1. The CDR3 is made up of 13 amino acids. CDR3 nucleotides: TGTGCCAGCAGTTTAGAGCGGGAGGGTGAGCAGTTCTTC. This encodes CASSLEREGEQFF.

This clone was found once. The chain recombines TRBV29-1 with TRBJ2-5, with D unresolved. The CDR3 spans 10 residues. Germline V gene sequence: CDR1 SQVTM, CDR2 ANQGSEA. The germline V and J ends were trimmed by 6 bases and 10 bases, with 12 bases remaining between them. CDR3 sequence reads: CSVELVDQYF. CDR3 bases: TGCAGCGTCGAACTCGTCGACCAGTACTTC.

This clone showed up just a few times. The rearrangement joins TRBV7-9 to TRBJ2-7, with TRBD1 matching 7 bases. Germline loops: CDR1 SEHNR, CDR2 FQNEAQ (reference sequence). Trimming took 8 bases from V and 0 from J; bases not matched to a gene: 4. The CDR3 length is 13 residues. The CDR3 coding sequence is TGTGCCAGCTCCAGGGGGTTCTCCTACGAGCAGTACTTC. Translating it yields CASSRGFSYEQYF.

This chain joins TRBV6-5 and TRBJ2-1; D may be TRBD2 (6 bases). The V gene's germline CDR1 is MNHEY and CDR2 SVGAGI. The CDR3 loop spans 15 amino acids. Trimming removed 7 bases from V and 2 bases from J, with 15 bases in between. The CDR3: CASTQLGEAYNEQFF. The CDR3 DNA sequence: TGTGCCAGCACTCAATTGGGGGAGGCCTACAATGAGCAGTTCTTC.

This chain links TRBV4-2 with TRBJ1-4; perhaps TRBD1 as D (5 bases). The length of the CDR3 is 14 residues. The germline gives CDR1 LGHNA, CDR2 YNFKEQ. V dropped 5 bases and J dropped 4 bases, with 11 bases sitting between them. The CDR3 DNA reads TGTGCCAGCAGCTTGGACAACGATAATGAAAAACTGTTTTTT. It encodes CASSLDNDNEKLFF.

As DNA, the CDR3 is TGCGCCAGCAGCCTCCAGACGGGTAACTATGGCTACACCTTC. Encoded protein: CASSLQTGNYGYTF. The chain is built from TRBV5-1 and TRBJ1-2; D not resolved. V dropped 4 bases and J dropped 1 base, with 11 bases sitting between them. The length of the CDR3 is 14 residues. The V gene's germline CDR1 is SGHRS and CDR2 YFSETQ.

The gene calls are TRBV29-1 and TRBJ2-7, with TRBD1 as a possible D gene (5 bases). V dropped 4 bases and J dropped 3 bases, with 13 bases sitting between them. The CDR3 has 13 amino acids. In germline, CDR1 is SQVTM, CDR2 ANQGSEA. For the CDR3, the DNA is TGCAGCGTTGGCGACAGTTCATTCTACGAGCAGTACTTC. It translates to CSVGDSSFYEQYF.

The chain joins TRBV6-6 to TRBJ1-5; D may be TRBD1 (5 bases). CDR3 length: 14 amino acids. Germline-derived CDR1 and CDR2 are MNHNY and SVGAGI (reference sequence). The V and J ends lost 6 bases and 3 bases respectively, with 12 bases between them. The CDR3 loop reads CASSAGTTNQPQHF. In DNA form, the CDR3 reads TGTGCCAGCAGCGCCGGGACTACCAATCAGCCCCAGCATTTT.

The rearrangement uses TRBV7-9 and TRBJ2-1; D is possibly TRBD1 (5 bases). The CDR3 contains 12 residues. CDR1 SEHNR and CDR2 FQNEAQ come from the germline V gene (reference sequence). V lost 5 bases and J 15 bases, leaving 17 bases between the germline ends. The CDR3 loop is CASSPGPTFLFF. The CDR3 region has the DNA TGTGCCAGCAGCCCAGGGCCGACGTTTTTGTTCTTC.

The chain joins TRBV12-5 to TRBJ2-7, with D unclear. The CDR3 spans 14 residues. CDR1 and CDR2 from the germline V gene are LGHNT and FRNRAP. V was pared by 5 bases and J by 9 bases, with 20 bases between. CDR3 DNA: TGTGCTAGTGGTCCCCCGGGCACCTCAAAAGGGCAGTACTTC. Protein: CASGPPGTSKGQYF.

The chain carries TRBV7-6 and TRBJ2-2, with 13 bases identical to TRBD2. With V trimmed by 5 bases and J by 0 bases, 9 bases remained unmatched. The CDR3 is 19 amino acids. Germline assignment: CDR1 SGHVS and CDR2 FNYEAQ. The CDR3 reads CASSPRLAGGLANTGELFF. CDR3 nucleotides: TGTGCCAGCAGCCCCCGACTAGCGGGGGGCCTAGCGAACACCGGGGAGCTGTTTTTT.

The chain is built from TRBV6-6 and TRBJ2-7; D remains ambiguous. V was cut by 5 bases and J by 1 base, with 15 bases left in between. The germline CDR1 and CDR2 sequences are MNHNY and SVGAGI (reference sequence). The CDR3 spans 15 residues. This CDR3 reads CASSDTDVHSYEQYF. CDR3 DNA sequence: TGTGCCAGCAGTGATACAGACGTGCATTCCTACGAGCAGTACTTC.

This clone occurred a few times. The chain has TRBV4-2 and TRBJ2-7; TRBD2 aligns across 10 bases. With V trimmed by 3 bases and J by 1 base, 6 bases remained unmatched. CDR3 length equals 16 residues. In germline, CDR1 is LGHNA, CDR2 YNFKEQ. CDR3: CASSQSLAGVSYEQYF. CDR3 DNA: TGTGCCAGCAGCCAGTCCCTAGCGGGGGTTTCCTACGAGCAGTACTTC.

This clone came up a few times. V gene TRBV6-5 combines with J gene TRBJ2-7; TRBD1 aligns across 8 bases. Germline V gene lookup returns CDR1 MNHEY and CDR2 SVGAGI. CDR3 length: 15 amino acids. The V and J ends lost 10 bases and 3 bases, in that order; junction bases with no gene match: 14. Written as DNA, the CDR3 is TGTGCCACCCGCCCGCGGCAGGGGGCGAACTACGAGCAGTACTTC. Its translation is CATRPRQGANYEQYF.

This rearrangement joins TRBV5-5 to TRBJ1-6; D is perhaps TRBD1 (6 bases). CDR1 and CDR2 (germline): SGHKS, YYEKEE (reference sequence). CDR3 size: 14 residues. V lost 1 base and J lost 7, with 9 bases in between. The CDR3 nucleotides read TGTGCCAGCAGCTTGCTAGGGGGGAATTCACCCCTCCACTTT. As protein: CASSLLGGNSPLHF.

This chain joins TRBV27 and TRBJ2-1, with TRBD2 matching over 10 bases. With 6 bases clipped from V and 6 bases from J, the junction kept 8 bases outside the gene matches. This CDR3 has 15 amino acids. Germline CDR1 is MNHEY and CDR2 is SMNVEV (reference sequence). The CDR3 spells CASSPAGGPRNEQFF. CDR3 in DNA: TGTGCCAGCAGCCCAGCGGGGGGGCCGCGCAATGAGCAGTTCTTC.

This sequence joins TRBV11-3 and TRBJ2-1; D not certain. The CDR3 consists of 14 residues. Looked up from germline, CDR1 is SGHNT and CDR2 is YENEEA. Trimming took 0 bases from V and 6 from J, leaving 9 bases between them. CDR3 bases: TGTGCCAGCAGCTTAGATTACGTGGGCAATGAGCAGTTCTTC. Translated, it gives CASSLDYVGNEQFF.

The rearrangement uses TRBV5-1 and TRBJ2-5, with a tentative D call TRBD1 (5 bases). The CDR3 is 13 residues long. The V and J ends lost 0 bases and 3 bases respectively, with 6 bases between them. Germline V gives CDR1 SGHRS, CDR2 YFSETQ. As DNA, the CDR3 is TGCGCCAGCAGCTTGGTAGGGGAAGAGACCCAGTACTTC. It encodes CASSLVGEETQYF. The variable domain in full, completed from reference TRBV5-1 and TRBJ2-5, reads KAGVTQTPRYLIKTRGQQVTLSCSPISGHRSVSWYQQTPGQGLQFLFEYFSETQRNKGNFPGRFSGRQFSNSRSEMNVSTLELGDSALYLCASSLVGEETQYFGPGTRLLVL.

The rearrangement links TRBV7-3 to TRBJ1-6; D is ambiguous. The V end lost 0 bases, the J end lost 7 bases, and 13 bases lay between the germline ends. The V gene's germline CDR1 is SGHTA and CDR2 FQGTGA. CDR3 length: 16 residues. CDR3 coding DNA: TGTGCCAGCAGCTTAACGCCCCCGCGTAAGAATTCACCCCTCCACTTT. It yields the protein CASSLTPPRKNSPLHF.

This clone was seen only a few times. The chain employs TRBV29-1 and TRBJ1-1, with 7 bases fitting TRBD1. Germline loops: CDR1 SQVTM, CDR2 ANQGSEA. CDR3 length: 14 amino acids. Trimming at V came to 7 bases and at J to 1 base, leaving 9 bases not matched to a gene. CDR3 loop: CSAAMGQSNTEAFF. The CDR3 DNA follows: TGCAGCGCGGCAATGGGACAGTCGAACACTGAAGCTTTCTTT.

This clone occurred a few times. The V and J genes are TRBV29-1 and TRBJ1-6; TRBD1 matches at 7 bases. Germline loops: CDR1 SQVTM, CDR2 ANQGSEA. This CDR3 spans 12 amino acids. Trimming cost V 4 bases and J 6 bases; bases outside gene matches: 0. The CDR3 bases are TGCAGCGTTGGGACAGGTAATTCACCCCTCCACTTT. It specifies CSVGTGNSPLHF.

This clone was seen more than once but under ten times. The chain employs TRBV11-3 and TRBJ2-7; 16 bases agree with TRBD2. This CDR3 spans 16 amino acids. Trimming cost V 3 bases and J 6 bases; bases outside gene matches: 5. Germline CDR1 reads SGHNT; CDR2 reads YENEEA. CDR3 in amino acids: CASSFGTSGGAGEQYF. The CDR3 DNA sequence: TGTGCCAGCAGCTTCGGGACTAGCGGGGGGGCCGGCGAGCAGTACTTC.

This clone was detected only a few times. The chain employs TRBV15 and TRBJ2-7; TRBD1 matches 10 bases. The J segment lost 3 bases and the V segment lost 1 base, leaving 3 bases of the junction unmatched. This CDR3 is 15 amino acids long. The germline V gene encodes CDR1 LNHNV and CDR2 YYDKDF (reference sequence). Written as DNA, the CDR3 is TGTGCCACCAGCAGAGTGGACAGGGGGTTCTACGAGCAGTACTTC. Translation gives CATSRVDRGFYEQYF.

CDR3 residues: CASSSRDRNNSPLHF. In nucleotides, the CDR3 is TGCGCCAGCAGCTCCCGGGACAGGAATAATTCACCCCTCCACTTT. The chain combines TRBV5-1 with TRBJ1-6; 8 bases are a match to TRBD1. J was trimmed by 5 bases and V by 3 bases; bases with no gene match: 4. CDR1 is SGHRS and CDR2 is YFSETQ in the germline V gene. The CDR3 totals 15 residues.